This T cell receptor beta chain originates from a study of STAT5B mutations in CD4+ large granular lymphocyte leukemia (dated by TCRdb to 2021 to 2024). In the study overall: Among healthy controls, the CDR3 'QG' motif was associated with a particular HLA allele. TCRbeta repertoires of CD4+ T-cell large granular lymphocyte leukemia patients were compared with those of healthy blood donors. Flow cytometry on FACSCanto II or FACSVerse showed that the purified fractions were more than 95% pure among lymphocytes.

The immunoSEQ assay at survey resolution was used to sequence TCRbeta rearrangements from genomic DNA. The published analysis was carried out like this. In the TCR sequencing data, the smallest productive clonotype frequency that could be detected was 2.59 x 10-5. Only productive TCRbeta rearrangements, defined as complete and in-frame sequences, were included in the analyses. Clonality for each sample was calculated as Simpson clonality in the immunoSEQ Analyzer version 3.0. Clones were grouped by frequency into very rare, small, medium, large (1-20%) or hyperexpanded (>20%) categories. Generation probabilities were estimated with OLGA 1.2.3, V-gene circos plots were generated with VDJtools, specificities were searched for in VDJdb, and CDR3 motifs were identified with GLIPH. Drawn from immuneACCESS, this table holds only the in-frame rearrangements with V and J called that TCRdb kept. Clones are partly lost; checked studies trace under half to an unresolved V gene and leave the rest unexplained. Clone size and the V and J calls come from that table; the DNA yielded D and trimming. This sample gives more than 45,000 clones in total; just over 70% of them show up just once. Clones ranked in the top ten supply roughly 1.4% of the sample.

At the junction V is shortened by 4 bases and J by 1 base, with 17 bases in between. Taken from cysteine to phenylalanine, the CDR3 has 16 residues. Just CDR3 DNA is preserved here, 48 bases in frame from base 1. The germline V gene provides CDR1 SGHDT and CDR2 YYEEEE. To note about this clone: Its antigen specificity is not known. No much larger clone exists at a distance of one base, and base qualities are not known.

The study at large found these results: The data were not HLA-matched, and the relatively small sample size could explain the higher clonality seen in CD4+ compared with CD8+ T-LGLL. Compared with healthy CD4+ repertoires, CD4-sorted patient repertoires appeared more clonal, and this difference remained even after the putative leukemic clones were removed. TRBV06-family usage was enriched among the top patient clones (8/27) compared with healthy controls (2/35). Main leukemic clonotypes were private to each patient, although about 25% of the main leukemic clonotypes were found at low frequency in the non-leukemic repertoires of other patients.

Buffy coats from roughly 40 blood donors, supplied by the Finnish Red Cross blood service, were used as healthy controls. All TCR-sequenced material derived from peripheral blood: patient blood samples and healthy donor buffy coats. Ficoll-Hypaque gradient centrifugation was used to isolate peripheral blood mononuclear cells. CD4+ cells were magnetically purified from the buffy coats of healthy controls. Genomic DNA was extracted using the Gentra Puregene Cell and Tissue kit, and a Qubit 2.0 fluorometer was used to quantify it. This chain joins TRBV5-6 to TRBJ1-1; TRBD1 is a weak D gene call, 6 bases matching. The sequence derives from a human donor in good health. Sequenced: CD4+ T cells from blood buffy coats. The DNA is TGTGCCAGCAGCACAATAAAACAGGGTTGGAACACTGAAGCTTTCTTT. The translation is CASSTIKQGWNTEAFF. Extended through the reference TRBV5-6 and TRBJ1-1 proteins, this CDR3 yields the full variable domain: DAGVTQSPTHLIKTRGQQVTLRCSPKSGHDTVSWYQQALGQGPQFIFQYYEEEERQRGNFPDRFSGHQFPNYSSELNVNALLLGDSALYLCASSTIKQGWNTEAFFGQGTRLTVV.